This is a list of T cell receptor beta chains from one sample in a study of a mutant IDH1 vaccine in newly diagnosed glioma. No antigens are known for them. Produced via immunoSEQ multiplex PCR; TCRdb's table is partial and in-frame only. This table has tens of thousands of clones, roughly 80% appearing once. The specimen comprised PBMCs, sampled from a glioma patient whose treatment included an IDH1 peptide vaccine. All receptors come from a man aged 45-65 years with glioma. Both conserved end residues are part of each CDR3. The order of the fields is D gene, J gene, clone size, V gene, CDR3 DNA, CDR3 protein. A D gene is named only where the DNA matches it firmly. Some rows mark clone size as missing; the rest say once, few, many or name a class of expanded clone.

d_call: TRBD2
j_call: TRBJ2-1
clone_size: NA
v_call: TRBV29-1
cdr3_nt: TGCAGCGCCAATAGCGGGGGACTCTCCTACAATGAGCAGTTCTTC
cdr3_aa: CSANSGGLSYNEQFF

d_call: NA
j_call: TRBJ2-4
clone_size: NA
v_call: TRBV7-2
cdr3_nt: TGTGCCAGCAGCGCCCCGGGGCGCACGGCCAAAAACATTCAGTACTTC
cdr3_aa: CASSAPGRTAKNIQYF

d_call: NA
j_call: TRBJ1-5
clone_size: NA
v_call: TRBV5-1
cdr3_nt: TGCGCCAGCAGCTTGGAGGGGGGCAATCAGCCCCAGCATTTT
cdr3_aa: CASSLEGGNQPQHF

d_call: NA
j_call: TRBJ2-2
clone_size: NA
v_call: TRBV7-9
cdr3_nt: TGTGCCAGCAGCCTAGTTCGGGGGTCCAACACCGGGGAGCTGTTTTTT
cdr3_aa: CASSLVRGSNTGELFF

d_call: NA
j_call: TRBJ1-1
clone_size: NA
v_call: TRBV27
cdr3_nt: TGTGCCAGCAGTTTGAAGGCTAACACTGAAGCTTTCTTT
cdr3_aa: CASSLKANTEAFF

d_call: NA
j_call: TRBJ2-7
clone_size: NA
v_call: TRBV9
cdr3_nt: TGTGCCAGCAGCTCGTCGTTCGAGACCGAGCAGTACTTC
cdr3_aa: CASSSSFETEQYF

d_call: TRBD2
j_call: TRBJ2-7
clone_size: NA
v_call: TRBV7-6
cdr3_nt: TGTGCCAGCAGCCCCGGGACTAGCTACGAGCAGTACTTC
cdr3_aa: CASSPGTSYEQYF

d_call: TRBD2
j_call: TRBJ2-1
clone_size: NA
v_call: TRBV6-5
cdr3_nt: TGTGCCAGCAGCCTCCAAGAGCGGGGGTTCAATGAGCAGTTCTTC
cdr3_aa: CASSLQERGFNEQFF

d_call: NA
j_call: TRBJ2-7
clone_size: NA
v_call: TRBV29-1
cdr3_nt: TGCAGCGGGGTGGCAGAGACCTACGAGCAGTACTTC
cdr3_aa: CSGVAETYEQYF

d_call: NA
j_call: TRBJ1-3
clone_size: many
v_call: TRBV5-1
cdr3_nt: TGCGCCAGCAGCTTGGGCGCCGAAGAGGGCACTGGAAACACCATATATTTT
cdr3_aa: CASSLGAEEGTGNTIYF

d_call: TRBD1
j_call: TRBJ1-2
clone_size: NA
v_call: TRBV7-9
cdr3_nt: TGTGCCAGCAGCTCCGACAGGGACGGCAACTATGGCTACACCTTC
cdr3_aa: CASSSDRDGNYGYTF

d_call: NA
j_call: TRBJ1-1
clone_size: few
v_call: TRBV30
cdr3_nt: TGTGCCTGGACGGACAACACTGAAGCTTTCTTT
cdr3_aa: CAWTDNTEAFF

d_call: NA
j_call: TRBJ1-2
clone_size: NA
v_call: TRBV21-1
cdr3_nt: TGTGCCAGCTTCCCAGGGATTGGCTACACCTTC
cdr3_aa: CASFPGIGYTF

d_call: NA
j_call: TRBJ2-3
clone_size: NA
v_call: TRBV7-2
cdr3_nt: TGTGCCAGCAGCCCTTCTGGGGGGAAAATCACGCAGTATTTT
cdr3_aa: CASSPSGGKITQYF

d_call: TRBD2
j_call: TRBJ2-5
clone_size: NA
v_call: TRBV5-1
cdr3_nt: TGCGCCAGCAGCACCCGCACTAGCGGGCCCCAAGAGACCCAGTACTTC
cdr3_aa: CASSTRTSGPQETQYF